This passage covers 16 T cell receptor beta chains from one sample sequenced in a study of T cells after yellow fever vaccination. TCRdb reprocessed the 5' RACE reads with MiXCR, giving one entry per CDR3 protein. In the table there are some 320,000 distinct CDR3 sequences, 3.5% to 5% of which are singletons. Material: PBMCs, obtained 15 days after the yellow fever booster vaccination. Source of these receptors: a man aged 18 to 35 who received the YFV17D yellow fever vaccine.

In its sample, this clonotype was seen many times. The CDR3 bases are TGTGCCAGCAGCTTTCTGGTGGGGGCTGAAGCTTTCTTT. Residues: CASSFLVGAEAFF. V is TRBV7-2 and J is TRBJ1-1, with D maybe TRBD1 (5 bases). Germline V lookup: CDR1 SGHTA, CDR2 FQGNSA. CDR3 size: 13 residues. With 3 bases removed from V and 6 bases from J, the gap between germline ends came to 11 bases.

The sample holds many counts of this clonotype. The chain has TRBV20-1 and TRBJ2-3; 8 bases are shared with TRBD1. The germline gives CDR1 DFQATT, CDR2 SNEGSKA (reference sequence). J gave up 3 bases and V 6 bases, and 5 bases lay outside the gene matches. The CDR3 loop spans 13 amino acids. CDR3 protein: CSATRQGTDTQYF. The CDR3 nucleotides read TGCAGTGCAACCCGACAGGGGACAGATACGCAGTATTTT.

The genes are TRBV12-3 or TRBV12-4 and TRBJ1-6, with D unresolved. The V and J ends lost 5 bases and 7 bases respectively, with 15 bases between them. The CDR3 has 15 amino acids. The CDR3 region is CASSPITWRNSPLHF. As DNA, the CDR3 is TGTGCCAGCAGTCCCATCACTTGGAGGAATTCACCCCTCCACTTT.

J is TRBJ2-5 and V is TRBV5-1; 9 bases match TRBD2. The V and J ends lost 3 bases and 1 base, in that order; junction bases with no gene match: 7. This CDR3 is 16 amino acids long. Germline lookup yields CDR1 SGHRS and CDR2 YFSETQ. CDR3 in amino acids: CASSWLAGGRQETQYF. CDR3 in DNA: TGCGCCAGCAGCTGGCTGGCGGGGGGGCGCCAAGAGACCCAGTACTTC.

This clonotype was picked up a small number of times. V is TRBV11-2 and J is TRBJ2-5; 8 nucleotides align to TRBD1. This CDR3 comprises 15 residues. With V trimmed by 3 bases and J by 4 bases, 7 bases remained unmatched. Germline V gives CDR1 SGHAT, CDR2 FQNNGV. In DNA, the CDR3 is TGTGCCAGCAGCTTTAGTGACAGGGGACGAGAGACCCAGTACTTC. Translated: CASSFSDRGRETQYF.

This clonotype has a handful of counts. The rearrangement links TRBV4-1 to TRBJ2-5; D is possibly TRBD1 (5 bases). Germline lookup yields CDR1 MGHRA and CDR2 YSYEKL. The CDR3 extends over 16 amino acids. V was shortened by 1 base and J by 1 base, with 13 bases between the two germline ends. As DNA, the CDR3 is TGCGCCAGCAGCCAAGTCAACGACAGAGTCCAAGAGACCCAGTACTTC. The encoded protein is CASSQVNDRVQETQYF.

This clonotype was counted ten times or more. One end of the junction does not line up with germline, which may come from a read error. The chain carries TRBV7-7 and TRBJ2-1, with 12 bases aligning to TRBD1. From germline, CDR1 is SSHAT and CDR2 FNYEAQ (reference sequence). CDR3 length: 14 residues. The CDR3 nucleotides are TGTGCTAGCAGCTTGGGACAGGGGGCTGGTGAGCAGTTCTTC. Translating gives CASSLGQGAGEQFF.

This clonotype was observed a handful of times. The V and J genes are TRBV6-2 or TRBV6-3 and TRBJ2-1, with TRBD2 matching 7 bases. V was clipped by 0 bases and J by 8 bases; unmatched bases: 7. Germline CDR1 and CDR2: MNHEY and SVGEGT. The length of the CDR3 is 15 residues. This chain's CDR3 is CASSYSGGTIDEQFF. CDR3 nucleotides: TGTGCCAGCAGTTACTCCGGGGGGACTATCGATGAGCAGTTCTTC.

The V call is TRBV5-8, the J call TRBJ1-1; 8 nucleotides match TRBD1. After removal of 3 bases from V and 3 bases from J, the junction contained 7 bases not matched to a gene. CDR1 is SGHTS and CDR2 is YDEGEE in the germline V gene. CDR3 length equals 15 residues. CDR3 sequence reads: CASSYDGQGDTEAFF. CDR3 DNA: TGTGCCAGCAGCTACGACGGACAGGGAGACACTGAAGCTTTCTTT.

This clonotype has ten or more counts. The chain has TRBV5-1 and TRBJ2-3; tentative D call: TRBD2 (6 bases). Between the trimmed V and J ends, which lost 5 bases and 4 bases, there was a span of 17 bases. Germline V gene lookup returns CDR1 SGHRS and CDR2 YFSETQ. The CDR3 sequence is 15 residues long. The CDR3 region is CASRNTRSGADTQYF. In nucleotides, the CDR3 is TGCGCCAGCAGAAATACGAGGTCGGGGGCAGATACGCAGTATTTT.

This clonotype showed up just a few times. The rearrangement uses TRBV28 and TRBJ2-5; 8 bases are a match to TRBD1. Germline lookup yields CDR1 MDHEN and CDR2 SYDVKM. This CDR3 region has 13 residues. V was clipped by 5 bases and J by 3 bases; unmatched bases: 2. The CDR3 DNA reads TGTGCCAGCAGTCAGGGGGCGGAAGAGACCCAGTACTTC. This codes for CASSQGAEETQYF.

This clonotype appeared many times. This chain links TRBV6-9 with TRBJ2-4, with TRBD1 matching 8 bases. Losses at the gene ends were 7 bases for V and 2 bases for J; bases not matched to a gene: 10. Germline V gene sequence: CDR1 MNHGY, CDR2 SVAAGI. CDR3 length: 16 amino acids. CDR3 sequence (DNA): TGTGCCAGCACCCTTGCAGGGGGCTACTCCAAAAACATTCAGTACTTC. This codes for CASTLAGGYSKNIQYF.

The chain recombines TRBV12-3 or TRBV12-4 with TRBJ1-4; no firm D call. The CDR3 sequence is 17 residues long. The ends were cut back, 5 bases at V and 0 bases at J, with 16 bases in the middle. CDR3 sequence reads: CASSTTWPGSTNEKLFF. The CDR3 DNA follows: TGTGCCAGCAGTACAACATGGCCGGGCTCAACTAATGAAAAACTGTTTTTT.

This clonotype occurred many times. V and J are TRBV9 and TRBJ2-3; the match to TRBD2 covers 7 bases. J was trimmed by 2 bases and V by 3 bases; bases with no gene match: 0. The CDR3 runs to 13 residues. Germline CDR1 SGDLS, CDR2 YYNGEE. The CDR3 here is CASSGDYTDTQYF. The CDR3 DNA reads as TGTGCCAGCAGCGGGGACTACACAGATACGCAGTATTTT.

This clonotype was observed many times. The CDR3 sequence is CATSREGGGLAAYNEQFF. In DNA form, the CDR3 reads TGTGCCACCAGCAGAGAGGGGGGGGGACTAGCGGCGTACAATGAGCAGTTCTTC. The chain carries TRBV15 and TRBJ2-1; TRBD2 agrees at 11 bases. This CDR3 comprises 18 residues. With 0 bases clipped from V and 4 bases from J, the junction kept 8 bases outside the gene matches. The germline V gene has CDR1 LNHNV and CDR2 YYDKDF (reference sequence).

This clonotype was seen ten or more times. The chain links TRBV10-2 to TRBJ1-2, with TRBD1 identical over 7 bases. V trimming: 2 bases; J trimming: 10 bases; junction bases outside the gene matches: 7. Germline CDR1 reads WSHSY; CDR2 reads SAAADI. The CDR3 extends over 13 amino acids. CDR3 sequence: CASSEGTDYFYTF. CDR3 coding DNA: TGCGCCAGCAGTGAGGGGACAGACTACTTCTACACCTTC.